The 8 T cell receptor beta chains below all came from one sample that was sequenced in a study of T cell changes during pregnancy in multiple sclerosis. Assay used: immunoSEQ multiplex PCR; TCRdb lists only in-frame clones, some missing. Among 35,000 to 50,000 clones listed, approximately 87% were seen once. This sample comprised peripheral blood, obtained in the second trimester of pregnancy. All receptors come from a female donor in good health, enrolled as a control in a pregnancy study.

The rearrangement joins TRBV9 to TRBJ2-7, with TRBD1 matching over 10 bases. The germline V gene encodes CDR1 SGDLS and CDR2 YYNGEE. The CDR3 extends over 14 amino acids. Trimming removed 0 bases from V and 7 bases from J; junction bases left unmatched: 4. CDR3 sequence (DNA): TGTGCCAGCAGCGTAGGGGACAGGGGCGGGGAGCAGTACTTC. It codes for CASSVGDRGGEQYF.

V and J are TRBV30 and TRBJ1-1, with D unresolved. This CDR3 is built from 13 residues. V gave up 0 bases and J gave up 1 base, with 6 bases separating them. CDR1 is GTSNPN, CDR2 SVGIG, per germline (reference sequence). CDR3 loop: CAWSVAKNTEAFF. In DNA, the CDR3 is TGTGCCTGGAGTGTTGCGAAGAACACTGAAGCTTTCTTT.

V gene TRBV5-1 combines with J gene TRBJ1-4, with 7 bases lining up with TRBD1. CDR3 length equals 15 residues. The junction had 6 bases not matched to a gene; V was cut back by 0 bases and J by 7 bases. Germline CDR1 and CDR2: SGHRS and YFSETQ. CDR3: CASSLGQGGGEKLFF. CDR3 bases: TGCGCCAGCAGCTTGGGACAGGGCGGAGGTGAAAAACTGTTTTTT.

This clone showed up just a few times. The chain combines TRBV7-8 with TRBJ2-2; weak D call: TRBD2 (6 bases). The V gene lost 6 bases and the J gene lost 7 bases, with 12 bases spanning the gap. CDR1 is SGHVS, CDR2 FQNEAQ, per germline. This CDR3 is 13 amino acids long. The CDR3: CASRRGEHGELFF. As DNA, the CDR3 is TGTGCCAGCAGGCGGGGTGAACACGGGGAGCTGTTTTTT.

The chain joins TRBV7-8 to TRBJ2-5; unclear D gene. Trimming left V 1 base short and J 5 bases short, with 5 bases between. Looked up from germline, CDR1 is SGHVS and CDR2 is FQNEAQ. This CDR3 is 12 amino acids long. The CDR3 DNA is TGTGCCAGCAGCTTAGTTGCGGAGACCCAGTACTTC. Its translation is CASSLVAETQYF.

The gene calls are TRBV5-1 and TRBJ2-5, with 7 bases lining up with TRBD1. With V trimmed by 5 bases and J by 3 bases, 4 bases remained unmatched. This CDR3 spans 13 amino acids. Germline CDR1 and CDR2: SGHRS and YFSETQ. Written as DNA, the CDR3 is TGCGCCAGCAGAGCCGGGACAGAAGAGACCCAGTACTTC. Protein product: CASRAGTEETQYF.

The CDR3, as DNA: TGTGCCAGCAGGAACGGGAGGACTAGTGAGCAGTTCTTC. Residues: CASRNGRTSEQFF. V is TRBV6-5 and J is TRBJ2-1, with 7 bases fitting TRBD2. CDR1 MNHEY and CDR2 SVGAGI come from the germline V gene. J was trimmed by 9 bases and V by 6 bases; bases with no gene match: 8. This CDR3 comprises 13 residues.

The genes are TRBV30 and TRBJ2-7; TRBD2 matches 8 bases. Looked up from germline, CDR1 is GTSNPN and CDR2 is SVGIG (reference sequence). V lost 4 bases, J lost 7 bases, and 6 bases stayed unmatched. This CDR3 region has 12 residues. Written as DNA, the CDR3 is TGTGCCTGGAACAGCGGGAGCAGAGAGCAGTACTTC. As protein: CAWNSGSREQYF.